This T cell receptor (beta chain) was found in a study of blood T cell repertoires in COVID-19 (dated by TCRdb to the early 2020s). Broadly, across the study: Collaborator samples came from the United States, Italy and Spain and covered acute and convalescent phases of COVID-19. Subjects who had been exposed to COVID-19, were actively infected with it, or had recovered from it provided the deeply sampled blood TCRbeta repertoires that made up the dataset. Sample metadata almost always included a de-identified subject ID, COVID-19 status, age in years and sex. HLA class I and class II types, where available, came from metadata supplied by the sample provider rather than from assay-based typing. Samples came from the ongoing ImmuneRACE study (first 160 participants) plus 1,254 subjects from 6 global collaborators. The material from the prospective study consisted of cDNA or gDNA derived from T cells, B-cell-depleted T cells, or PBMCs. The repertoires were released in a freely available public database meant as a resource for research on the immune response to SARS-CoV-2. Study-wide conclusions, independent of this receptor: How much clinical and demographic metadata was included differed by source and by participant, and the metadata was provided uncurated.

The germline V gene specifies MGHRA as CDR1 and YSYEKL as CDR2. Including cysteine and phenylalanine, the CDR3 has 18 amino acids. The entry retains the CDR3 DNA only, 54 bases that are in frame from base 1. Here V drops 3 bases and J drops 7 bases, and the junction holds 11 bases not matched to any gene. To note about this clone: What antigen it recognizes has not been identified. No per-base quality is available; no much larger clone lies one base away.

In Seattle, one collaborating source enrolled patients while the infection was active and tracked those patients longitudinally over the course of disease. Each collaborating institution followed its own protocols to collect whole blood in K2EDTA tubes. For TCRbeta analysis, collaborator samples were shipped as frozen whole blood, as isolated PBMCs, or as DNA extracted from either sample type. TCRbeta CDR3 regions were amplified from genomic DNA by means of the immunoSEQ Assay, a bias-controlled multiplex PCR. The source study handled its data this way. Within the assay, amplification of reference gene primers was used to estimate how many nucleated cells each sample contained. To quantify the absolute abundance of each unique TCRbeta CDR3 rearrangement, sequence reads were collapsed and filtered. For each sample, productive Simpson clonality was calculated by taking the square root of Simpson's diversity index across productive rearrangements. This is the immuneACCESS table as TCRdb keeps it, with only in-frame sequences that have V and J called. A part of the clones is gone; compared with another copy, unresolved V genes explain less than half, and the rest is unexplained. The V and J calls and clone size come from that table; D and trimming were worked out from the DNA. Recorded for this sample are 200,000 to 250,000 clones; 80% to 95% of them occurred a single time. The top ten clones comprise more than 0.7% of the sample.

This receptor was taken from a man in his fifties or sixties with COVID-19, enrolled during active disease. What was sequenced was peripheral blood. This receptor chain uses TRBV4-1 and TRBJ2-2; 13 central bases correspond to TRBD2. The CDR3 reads CASSHRLAGGGYDGELFF. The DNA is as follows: TGCGCCAGCAGCCACCGACTAGCGGGAGGAGGGTACGACGGGGAGCTGTTTTTT.